This TCR beta chain was profiled in a study of cytomegalovirus exposure and HLA in healthy donors. In the PCR, 60 Vbeta and 13 Jbeta primers were used. Clones were sequenced by immunoSEQ multiplex PCR, and TCRdb holds only the in-frame ones, with some missing. The sample has roughly 55,000 clones, 81% seen once. Concerning this clone itself: Its antigen is still unknown.

The CDR3 has 19 amino acids. The junction had 23 bases not matched to a gene; V was cut back by 6 bases and J by 11 bases. The germline gives CDR1 LNHDA, CDR2 SQIVND (reference sequence). Notes on the study in general: Most subjects had HLA-A and HLA-B alleles reportedly predicted accurately by TCR beta sequences. A later analysis, which compared TCR beta chains of equal frequency, found the HLA-associated ones more clonally expanded.

The sequencing input was PBMCs. The chain uses TRBV19 and TRBJ2-1, with TRBD1 matching 12 bases. This TCR derives from a boy between 10 and 17 years old in good health and CMV-seropositive. DNA for the CDR3: TGTGCCAGTAGCATGTGGGACAGGGGGCTCATCACCGGGCCAATACAGCAGTTCTTC. It is translated as CASSMWDRGLITGPIQQFF.